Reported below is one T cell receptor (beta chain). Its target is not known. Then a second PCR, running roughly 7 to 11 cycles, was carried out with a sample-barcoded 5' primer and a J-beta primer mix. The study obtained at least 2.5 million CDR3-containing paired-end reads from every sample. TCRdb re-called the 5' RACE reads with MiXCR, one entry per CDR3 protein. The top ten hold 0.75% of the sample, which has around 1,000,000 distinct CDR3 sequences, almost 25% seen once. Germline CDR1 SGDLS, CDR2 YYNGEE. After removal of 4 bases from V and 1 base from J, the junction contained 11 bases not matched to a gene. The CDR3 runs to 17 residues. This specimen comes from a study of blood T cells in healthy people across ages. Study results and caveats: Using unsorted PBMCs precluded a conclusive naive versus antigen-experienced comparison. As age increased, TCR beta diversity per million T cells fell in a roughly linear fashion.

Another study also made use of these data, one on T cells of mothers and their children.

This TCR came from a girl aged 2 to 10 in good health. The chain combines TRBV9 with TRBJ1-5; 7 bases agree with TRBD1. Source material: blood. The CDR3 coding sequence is TGTGCCAGCAGCTTAACCGGGACAGCCCCCAGCAATCAGCCCCAGCATTTT. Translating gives CASSLTGTAPSNQPQHF.